The text below deals with one T cell receptor beta chain. The data belong to a study of blood T cell repertoires in COVID-19. Overall study: The study drew acute and convalescent COVID-19 samples from the United States, Italy and Spain.

Generated by immunoSEQ multiplex PCR, the TCRdb table keeps only in-frame clones and is missing some. The sample includes tens of thousands of clones, roughly 86% of them seen just once. Trimming removed 8 bases at V and 3 bases at J, with 17 bases between. The V gene's germline CDR1 is SNHLY and CDR2 FYNNEI. This CDR3 region has 15 residues. This TCR was recovered from a woman between 50 and 59 years old with acute or convalescent COVID-19. The sample was peripheral blood. V and J are TRBV2 and TRBJ1-5; D call uncertain. The CDR3 DNA follows: TGTGCCAGCGAGGGCGACGGACGGACCAATCAGCCCCAGCATTTT. Translated, it gives CASEGDGRTNQPQHF. The complete variable domain, with remaining parts taken from reference TRBV2 and TRBJ1-5, reads EPEVTQTPSHQVTQMGQEVILRCVPISNHLYFYWYRQILGQKVEFLVSFYNNEISEKSEIFDDQFSVERPDGSNFTLKIRSTKLEDSAMYFCASEGDGRTNQPQHFGDGTRLSIL.